This T cell receptor beta chain is drawn from a study of T-cell memory formation after mild COVID-19. Study results and caveats: The second-wave clones peaking on day 37 were not confirmed as SARS-CoV-2-specific. Several responding clones turned up in pre-infection memory, indicating that cross-reactive memory may have taken part. The study found balanced CD4/CD8 in clones contracting day 15 to 85 and a CD4+ lean in later expanders.

V lost 5 bases and J 1 base, leaving 11 bases between the germline ends. In germline, CDR1 is SGHTA, CDR2 FQGNSA. The CDR3 covers 14 residues. This clonotype was counted only a few times. The antigen is undetermined. TCRalpha and TCRbeta libraries used 5'RACE with constant-segment primers and UMIs. TCRdb redid the calling of the 5' RACE reads with MiXCR, one entry per CDR3 protein. The table includes around 340,000 distinct CDR3 sequences, roughly 13% detected once. This clonotype originated in a man younger than 35 who had mild COVID-19 (a few samples of this study predate the infection). Cell type and time point are not known. The sequencing sample was made of PBMCs or a T cell subset sorted from them (not recorded which). The rearrangement links TRBV7-2 to TRBJ1-1; D unclear. The CDR3 sequence is CASSPGAANTEAFF. In DNA form, the CDR3 reads TGTGCCAGCAGCCCAGGTGCAGCGAACACTGAAGCTTTCTTT.